Listed here are 14 T cell receptor beta chains from one sample, sequenced in a study of T cells after yellow fever vaccination. A single record per CDR3 protein comes from TCRdb applying MiXCR to the 5' RACE reads. The sample yields almost 70,000 distinct CDR3 sequences, 4.5% to 7.5% seen once. The sample consisted of CD4+ T cells sorted from PBMCs, taken less than 16 days after the first yellow fever vaccination. The receptors derive from a man younger than 30 who received the YFV17D yellow fever vaccine.

This clonotype appeared many times. The chain combines TRBV20-1 with TRBJ1-4; no definite D call. The CDR3 loop spans 15 amino acids. The V end was cut by 0 bases, the J end by 3 bases, with 11 bases between. CDR1 and CDR2 (germline): DFQATT, SNEGSKA (reference sequence). In DNA, the CDR3 is TGCAGTGCTAGAGATCGGGTTTCGGCTAATGAAAAACTGTTTTTT. It codes for CSARDRVSANEKLFF.

There are many counts of this clonotype. CDR3 residues: CASSQDGLASTDTQYF. DNA of the CDR3: TGCGCCAGCAGCCAAGATGGGTTGGCCAGCACAGATACGCAGTATTTT. The gene calls are TRBV4-3 and TRBJ2-3; D unresolved. CDR1 LGHNA and CDR2 YSLEER come from the germline V gene. Trimming removed 0 bases from V and 0 bases from J, with 10 bases in between. The CDR3 sequence is 16 residues long.

This clonotype was seen ten or more times. V and J are TRBV4-3 and TRBJ1-5; TRBD1 is a possible D gene (5 bases). V was clipped by 0 bases and J by 0 bases, with 6 bases between them. The germline V gene encodes CDR1 LGHNA and CDR2 YSLEER. The CDR3 covers 15 residues. For the CDR3, the DNA is TGCGCCAGCAGCCAAGACAGGGCTAGCAATCAGCCCCAGCATTTT. Translation gives CASSQDRASNQPQHF.

This clonotype appeared many times. The chain joins TRBV7-2 to TRBJ2-3, with TRBD2 identical over 7 bases. V shed 1 base and J 5 bases; nucleotides not matched to a gene: 6. There are 15 residues in the CDR3. Germline V gene sequence: CDR1 SGHTA, CDR2 FQGNSA. The CDR3: CASSLGLAVGDTQYF. CDR3 sequence (DNA): TGTGCCAGCAGCTTAGGGCTAGCGGTCGGAGATACGCAGTATTTT. Using reference TRBV7-2 and TRBJ2-3 for the parts outside the CDR3, the full variable domain is GAGVSQSPSNKVTEKGKDVELRCDPISGHTALYWYRQSLGQGLEFLIYFQGNSAPDKSGLPSDRFSAERTGGSVSTLTIQRTQQEDSAVYLCASSLGLAVGDTQYFGPGTRLTVL.

This clonotype came up many times. The V call is TRBV20-1, the J call TRBJ2-7, with 16 bases fitting TRBD2. The ends lost 6 bases at V and 0 bases at J; junction bases unmatched: 8. CDR1 and CDR2 (germline): DFQATT, SNEGSKA (reference sequence). CDR3 size: 17 residues. CDR3 in amino acids: CSAMGLAGGPSSYEQYV. CDR3 DNA: TGCAGTGCCATGGGACTAGCGGGGGGGCCTTCCTCCTACGAGCAGTACGTC.

The sample holds one count of this clonotype. The gene calls are TRBV5-4 and TRBJ1-2; 8 bases align to TRBD1. V shed 9 bases, J shed 4 bases, and the junction held 8 bases outside the gene matches. The CDR3 loop spans 13 amino acids. In germline, CDR1 is SGHNT, CDR2 YYREEE (reference sequence). In DNA form, the CDR3 reads TGTGCCATGAGACAGGGGCTGATCTATGGCTACACCTTC. It specifies CAMRQGLIYGYTF. Full variable domain (remainder filled in from reference TRBV5-4 and TRBJ1-2): ETGVTQSPTHLIKTRGQQVTLRCSSQSGHNTVSWYQQALGQGPQFIFQYYREEENGRGNFPPRFSGLQFPNYSSELNVNALELDDSALYLCAMRQGLIYGYTFGSGTRLTVV.

This chain links TRBV7-2 with TRBJ2-3; 7 nucleotides agree with TRBD1. CDR1 SGHTA and CDR2 FQGNSA come from the germline V gene. J gave up 7 bases and V 4 bases, and 2 bases lay outside the gene matches. CDR3 length equals 12 residues. The CDR3 sequence: CASSYRGNTQYF. The CDR3 bases are TGTGCCAGCAGCTACAGGGGAAATACGCAGTATTTT.

This clonotype appeared many times. This chain links TRBV4-2 with TRBJ2-7; TRBD1 or TRBD2 may be the D gene (5 bases each). Germline V lookup: CDR1 LGHNA, CDR2 YNFKEQ. The CDR3 sequence is 13 residues long. V was shortened by 3 bases and J by 6 bases, with 12 bases between the two germline ends. The CDR3 here is CASSHVGESEQYF. The DNA of the CDR3 is TGTGCCAGCAGCCATGTGGGGGAGTCCGAGCAGTACTTC.

This clonotype was recorded at least ten times. The rearrangement links TRBV6-5 to TRBJ2-1; D gene unclear. V was shortened by 7 bases and J by 1 base, with 17 bases between the two germline ends. The CDR3 has 16 amino acids. Germline assignment: CDR1 MNHEY and CDR2 SVGAGI. CDR3 in DNA: TGTGCCAGCAATTCACCTGGTCGGGCATCCTACAATGAGCAGTTCTTC. Protein sequence: CASNSPGRASYNEQFF.

This clonotype has ten or more counts. V usage is TRBV7-9 and J usage is TRBJ1-1, with 7 bases that match TRBD1. The CDR3 totals 12 residues. Trimming removed 5 bases from V and 8 bases from J; junction bases left unmatched: 5. From germline, CDR1 is SEHNR and CDR2 FQNEAQ (reference sequence). This CDR3 is CASSGGGLEAFF. CDR3 bases: TGTGCCAGCAGCGGAGGGGGCTTGGAAGCTTTCTTT.

This clonotype was counted at least ten times. The J gene is TRBJ2-3, the V gene TRBV4-3; 8 positions agree with TRBD2. The CDR3 sequence is 16 residues long. The germline gives CDR1 LGHNA, CDR2 YSLEER. With V trimmed by 2 bases and J by 6 bases, 10 bases remained unmatched. CDR3 region: CASSQSLPASGDTQYF. The CDR3 DNA follows: TGCGCCAGCAGCCAATCCCTTCCGGCTAGCGGGGATACGCAGTATTTT.

This chain connects TRBV12-3 or TRBV12-4 to TRBJ1-2; no clear D. This CDR3 spans 13 amino acids. Trimming removed 4 bases at V and 2 bases at J, with 8 bases between. As DNA, the CDR3 is TGTGCCAGCAGTTCGAAACAGAACTATGGCTACACCTTC. Translated: CASSSKQNYGYTF.

The chain recombines TRBV27 with TRBJ2-5; 14 nucleotides align to TRBD2. CDR3 size: 16 residues. Germline lookup yields CDR1 MNHEY and CDR2 SMNVEV (reference sequence). The junction had 6 bases not matched to a gene; V was cut back by 4 bases and J by 5 bases. In DNA form, the CDR3 reads TGTGCCAGCAGTTCCGGACTAGCGGGGGGCTTGGAGACCCAGTACTTC. Protein: CASSSGLAGGLETQYF.

Many counts were recorded for this clonotype. This chain joins TRBV5-1 and TRBJ2-1, with 11 bases fitting TRBD1. CDR3 size: 15 residues. V was pared by 4 bases and J by 2 bases, with 2 bases of the junction left unmatched. Germline V lookup: CDR1 SGHRS, CDR2 YFSETQ. The CDR3 loop is CASSGQGAAYNEQFF. As DNA, the CDR3 is TGCGCCAGCAGCGGACAGGGGGCGGCCTACAATGAGCAGTTCTTC.